The entry below gives a single T cell receptor (beta chain) sequence along with its context. Its antigen target is currently unknown. Base-call qualities are not available, and no considerably larger clone is one nucleotide away. This sample is drawn from a study of T cell repertoires and HLA-DP antigens (dated by TCRdb to 2016 to 2018). In the study overall: The study used an in vitro model of CD4+ T cell alloreactivity in which transduced HeLa cells presented allogeneic HLA-DP. Compared with self, one alloantigen differed at one amino acid in the peptide-binding groove and the other differed at ten to eleven, modelling structurally similar versus dissimilar alloantigens. The three donors, two male and one female, ranged from the 18-to-29 to the 60-to-69 age band. Average DNA input was roughly 220 ng for sorted CD137+CD4+ samples, compared with 900 to 1,500 ng for pre-culture CD4+ samples. What the research found in general, with its limitations: Clonality of sorted CD137+ cells was similar against both alloantigens (around 0.37) and much higher than in pre-culture samples (approximately 0.041). Naive and memory CD4+ repertoires were not analysed separately. The study was limited by having only three donors, by relying on a non-physiological HeLa antigen-presenting system, and by using total CD4+ responder cells. Average cumulative frequency of clones undetected before culture was approximately 37% against one allele and around 51% against the other.

TCRB CDR3 regions were amplified with the immunoSEQ multiplex PCR using forward primers for 54 TRBV segments and reverse primers for 13 TRBJ segments. For pre-culture CD4+ samples, sequencing was done at deep resolution with a target of 200,000 to 250,000 T cell genomes. Sequencing of the amplicons was done on an Illumina HiSeq System, giving 87 bp reads that spanned the CDR3. The study's processing was this. Correction for PCR and sequencing errors was applied to reads, and CDR3 regions were defined through alignment to IMGT reference sequences. Synthetic template pools were used to estimate the numbers of templates and unique rearrangements. Clonality was computed as 1 minus Pielou's evenness. Richness was estimated with the Daley-Smith estimator. Morisita's index was used to measure repertoire overlap. Clones present in cultured samples but not detected in the pre-culture repertoire of the same donor were defined as low-abundance clones. TCRdb stores this immuneACCESS table with in-frame sequences only. Part of the clones is absent; in the studies checked, under half of the shortfall reflects unresolved V genes, and no reason is known for the rest. The D gene and trimming were derived from the DNA, and the V and J assignments and clone size from that table. This sample lists about 89,000 clones; around nine tenths were detected once. About 1.7% of the sample belongs to the ten largest clones.

Magnetic bead negative selection was used to isolate untouched CD4+ T cells from Ficoll-separated PBMC, with purity averaging about 98%. Magnetic beads were used to isolate untouched CD4+ T cells from Ficoll-separated PBMC, giving approximately 98% purity with negligible CD8+ contamination. Peripheral blood mononuclear cells came from the buffy coats of a few healthy blood donors. Each of the three donors was CMV seronegative. The DNeasy Blood & Tissue Kit was used to extract genomic DNA. For each subject, genomic DNA from sorted CD137+CD4+ cells and from pre-culture CD4+ baseline samples underwent TCRB sequencing. After removal of 5 bases from V and 5 bases from J, the junction retains 8 bases not matched to a gene. The germline V gene provides CDR1 SGHVS and CDR2 FQNEAQ. Including the terminal cysteine and phenylalanine, the CDR3 comprises 14 residues. Only the CDR3 region is kept as DNA, spanning 42 bases read in frame from base 1.

This clonotype originated in a man between 45 and 60 years old in good health and CMV-seronegative. The sample taken for sequencing was CD4+ T cells from PBMCs. This chain is built from TRBV7-8 and TRBJ1-1, with 7 central nucleotides matching TRBD1. CDR3 region: CASSKPTGNTEAFF. The nucleotide sequence reads as follows: TGTGCCAGCAGCAAACCGACAGGGAATACTGAAGCTTTCTTT.